This T cell receptor (beta chain) was recorded in a study of T cells in localized non-small cell lung cancer (dated by TCRdb to between 2020 and 2021). A note on the overall study: T cell repertoires of fewer than 250 early-stage NSCLC patients were analyzed, with tumors being compared against uninvolved tumor-adjacent lungs. The cohort was made up of approximately 250 treatment-naive NSCLC patients whose localized lung tumors had been resected. A mean age of approximately 70 years was recorded for the NSCLC patients, of whom around 140 were male and 90 to 110 were female.

The CDR3, cysteine through phenylalanine, is 14 amino acids long. Only the CDR3 part of the read is kept: 42 bases, read in frame from the first base. A distance of 15 bases separates the germline ends of V and J, which lose 5 bases and 3 bases respectively. CDR1 and CDR2, looked up from the germline V gene, are SGDLS and YYNGEE. At diagnosis, tumor, uninvolved tumor-adjacent lung and peripheral blood were collected and then preserved as a mix of FFPE and fresh-frozen material. Study-level results and caveats: Higher T cell density in blood was associated with longer overall survival, whereas higher clonality in adjacent lung was associated with shorter survival. Since the design was exploratory, TCR variables were selected using unadjusted p-values with no false-discovery rate correction. Because multi-region tumor sequencing was not performed, intratumor heterogeneity could not be ruled out. The highest T cell clonality was observed in uninvolved tumor-adjacent lung, where clonality exceeded that of tumor, suggesting that antigenic responses were more focused in uninvolved tumor-adjacent lung. A median of around 62 of the top 100 tumor clones turned up in the paired uninvolved adjacent lung, and under 30 of those clones also ranked among the top 100 of that same adjacent lung.

The immunoSEQ Assay was used to sequence TCR beta CDR3 regions from DNA. The study's processing was this. T cell density was computed as TCR beta template counts normalized to usable DNA estimated by amplifying housekeeping genes. Richness was estimated using the preseqR package, with extrapolation to 400,000 templates for PBMC samples and to 120,000 templates for tissue samples. Clonality was taken to be one minus Pielou's evenness. To identify tissue-enriched TCRs, differential abundance testing was run on productive amino-acid clonotypes with a minimum total count of 5 and an alpha of 0.1. The Jaccard Index and the Morisita Overlap Index were used to quantify repertoire overlap between compartments. GLIPH grouped TCR beta CDR3s together with public tetramer-defined viral CDR3s, and a viral motif had to include at least three viral sequences and also show V-gene enrichment. TCRdb obtained this table from immuneACCESS and retained in-frame rearrangements with V and J assigned. These tables miss some clones; where compared with another copy, unresolved V genes account for less than half of the shortfall, and the remainder is unexplained. That table furnishes V, J and clone size, whereas the DNA furnished D and trimming. Counted in this sample were 2,000 to 2,500 clones; around 25% of them appeared once. The ten largest clonotypes hold around 23% of the sample.

This clone is judged medium-sized (0.01 to 0.1%). The specificity of this receptor is unknown. No base-level quality is on record; no much larger clone is a single base apart. The source was lung tumor tissue, collected before any cancer treatment. The rearranged chain carries TRBV9 and TRBJ2-7; the D segment could be TRBD2, given 6 matching bases. The receptor was derived from a man aged 40-75 years with stage II lung adenocarcinoma. CDR3 loop: CASSDKRAGYEQYF. The bases are TGTGCCAGCAGTGATAAGCGAGCGGGCTACGAGCAGTACTTC.